This T cell receptor beta chain was captured by sequencing in a study of cytomegalovirus exposure and HLA in healthy donors. Primers for the PCR totalled 60 Vbeta and 13 Jbeta. Profiled with immunoSEQ multiplex PCR; TCRdb holds only in-frame clones, not every one. The data hold under 140,000 clones, with around 80% observed a single time. CDR1 and CDR2 (germline): GTSNPN, SVGIG (reference sequence). After removal of 0 bases from V and 5 bases from J, the junction contained 5 bases not matched to a gene. The CDR3 runs to 14 residues. Study-level findings and limits: Fewer N-insertions than the approximately 680-donor mean were reportedly shown by an Asian-associated ancestry cluster in a later analysis.

To note about this clone: What it binds is unknown.

The clonotype originates from a young man in good health and CMV-seropositive. Sequenced material: PBMCs. V usage is TRBV30 and J usage is TRBJ1-1, with 8 nucleotides matching TRBD1. The CDR3 sequence: CAWSVQGGSTEAFF. DNA of the CDR3: TGTGCCTGGAGTGTACAGGGGGGCTCGACTGAAGCTTTCTTT.